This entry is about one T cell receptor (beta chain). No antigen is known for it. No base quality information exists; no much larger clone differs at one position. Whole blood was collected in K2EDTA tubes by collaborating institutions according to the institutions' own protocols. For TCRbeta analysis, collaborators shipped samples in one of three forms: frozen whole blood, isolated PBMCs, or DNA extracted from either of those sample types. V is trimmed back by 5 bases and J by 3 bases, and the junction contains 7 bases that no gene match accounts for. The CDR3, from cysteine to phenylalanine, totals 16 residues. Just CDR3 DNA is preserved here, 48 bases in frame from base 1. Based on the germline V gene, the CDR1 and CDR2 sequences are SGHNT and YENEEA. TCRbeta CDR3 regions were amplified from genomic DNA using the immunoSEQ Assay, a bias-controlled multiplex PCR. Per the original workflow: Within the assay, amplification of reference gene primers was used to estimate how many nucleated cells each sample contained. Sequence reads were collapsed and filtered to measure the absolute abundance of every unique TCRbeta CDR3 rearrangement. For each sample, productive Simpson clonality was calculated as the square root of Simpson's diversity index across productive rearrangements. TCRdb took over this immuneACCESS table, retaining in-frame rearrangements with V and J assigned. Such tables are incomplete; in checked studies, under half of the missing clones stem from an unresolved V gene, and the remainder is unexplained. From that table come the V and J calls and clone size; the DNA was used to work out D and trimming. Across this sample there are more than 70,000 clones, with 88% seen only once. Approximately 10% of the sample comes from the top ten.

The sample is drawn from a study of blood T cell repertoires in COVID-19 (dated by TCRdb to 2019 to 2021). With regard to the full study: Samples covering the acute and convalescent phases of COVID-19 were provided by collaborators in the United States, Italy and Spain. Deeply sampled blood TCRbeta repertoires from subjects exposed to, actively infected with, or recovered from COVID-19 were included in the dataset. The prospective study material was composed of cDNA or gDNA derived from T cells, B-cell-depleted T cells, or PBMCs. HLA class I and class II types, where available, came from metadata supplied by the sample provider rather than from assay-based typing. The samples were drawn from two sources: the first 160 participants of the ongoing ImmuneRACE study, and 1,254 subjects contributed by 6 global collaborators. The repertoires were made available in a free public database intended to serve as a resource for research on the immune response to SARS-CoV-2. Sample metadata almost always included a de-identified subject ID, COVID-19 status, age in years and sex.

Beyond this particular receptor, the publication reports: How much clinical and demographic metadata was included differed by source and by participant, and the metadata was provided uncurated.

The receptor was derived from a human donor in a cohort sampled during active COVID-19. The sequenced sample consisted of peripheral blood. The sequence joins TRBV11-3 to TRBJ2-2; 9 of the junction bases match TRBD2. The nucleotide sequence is TGTGCCAGCAGCCCGCCTAGCGGGGTAGACACCGGGGAGCTGTTTTTT. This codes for CASSPPSGVDTGELFF.